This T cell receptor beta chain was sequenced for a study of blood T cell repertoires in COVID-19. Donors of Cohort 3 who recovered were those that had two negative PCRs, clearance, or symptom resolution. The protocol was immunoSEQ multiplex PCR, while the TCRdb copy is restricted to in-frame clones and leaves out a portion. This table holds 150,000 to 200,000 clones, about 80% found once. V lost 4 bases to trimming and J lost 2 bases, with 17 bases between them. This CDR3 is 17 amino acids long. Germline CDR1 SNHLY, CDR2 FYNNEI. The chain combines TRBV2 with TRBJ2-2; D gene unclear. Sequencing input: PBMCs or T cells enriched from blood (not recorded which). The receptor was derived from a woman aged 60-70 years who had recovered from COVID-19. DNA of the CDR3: TGTGCCAGCAGTGTTCCCCTCGTGACACTTAACACCGGGGAGCTGTTTTTT. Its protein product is CASSVPLVTLNTGELFF.